These 16 T cell receptor beta chains originate from one sample sequenced in a study of blood T cell repertoires in COVID-19. Generated by immunoSEQ multiplex PCR, the TCRdb table keeps only in-frame clones and is missing some. The repertoire holds 200,000 to 250,000 clones, more than 80% seen once, with roughly 8.7% in the top ten. Sequencing input: PBMCs or T cells enriched from blood (not recorded which). The source of these receptors is a man between 35 and 55 years old who had recovered from COVID-19.

The chain carries TRBV4-1 and TRBJ1-6; D gene unclear. Germline V gives CDR1 MGHRA, CDR2 YSYEKL. Trimming removed 0 bases at V and 0 bases at J, with 9 bases between. There are 17 residues in the CDR3. The CDR3 DNA sequence: TGCGCCAGCAGCCAAGATCTGTTAGTCTCCTATAATTCACCCCTCCACTTT. Protein: CASSQDLLVSYNSPLHF.

V and J are TRBV5-4 and TRBJ1-2; 10 nucleotides align to TRBD1. The CDR3 has 16 amino acids. V dropped 0 bases and J dropped 6; count of bases not matched to a gene: 8. Germline lookup yields CDR1 SGHNT and CDR2 YYREEE (reference sequence). The DNA for the CDR3 is TGTGCCAGCAGCTTGGGCCGGGACAGGGGAAAGGATGGCTACACCTTC. Amino acids: CASSLGRDRGKDGYTF.

This clone has more than one count but fewer than ten. The chain carries TRBV20-1 and TRBJ1-2, with TRBD1 as a possible D gene (6 bases). The germline gives CDR1 DFQATT, CDR2 SNEGSKA (reference sequence). The CDR3 length is 11 residues. V lost 4 bases and J 5 bases, leaving 8 bases between the germline ends. CDR3 DNA sequence: TGCAGTGCTAAAGGGGGTTATGGCTACACCTTC. Translating it yields CSAKGGYGYTF.

The chain carries TRBV2 and TRBJ2-1, with 8 positions matching TRBD1. Germline CDR1 reads SNHLY; CDR2 reads FYNNEI. With 7 bases clipped from V and 5 bases from J, the junction kept 4 bases outside the gene matches. The length of the CDR3 is 13 residues. The CDR3 reads CASNPDRDNEQFF. CDR3 DNA sequence: TGTGCCAGCAATCCGGACAGGGACAATGAGCAGTTCTTC.

The chain is built from TRBV5-1 and TRBJ2-7, with 7 positions matching TRBD1. V lost 5 bases to trimming and J lost 3 bases; unmatched junction nucleotides: 11. Per the germline V gene, CDR1 is SGHRS and CDR2 is YFSETQ. The CDR3 has 15 amino acids. The CDR3 reads CASSRTGEVDYEQYF. CDR3 in DNA: TGCGCCAGCAGTCGTACAGGGGAAGTAGACTACGAGCAGTACTTC.

The rearrangement joins TRBV13 to TRBJ2-7; 8 bases are a match to TRBD1. Germline V gene data show CDR1 as PRHDT and CDR2 as FYEKMQ (reference sequence). CDR3 size: 17 residues. With 5 bases clipped from V and 5 bases from J, the junction kept 17 bases outside the gene matches. The CDR3 sequence: CASSALPSGTGQHEQYF. The CDR3 nucleotides read TGTGCCAGCAGCGCCCTGCCCTCCGGGACAGGCCAACACGAGCAGTACTTC.

This chain connects TRBV6-6 to TRBJ1-2; perhaps TRBD1 as D (6 bases). Trimming left V 6 bases short and J 8 bases short, with 19 bases between. This CDR3 spans 14 amino acids. Germline CDR1 is MNHNY and CDR2 is SVGAGI (reference sequence). CDR3 in amino acids: CASRPIGTLGGYTF. The CDR3 DNA reads TGTGCCAGCAGGCCAATCGGGACATTGGGCGGCTACACCTTC.

The chain couples TRBV9 to TRBJ2-5, with D maybe TRBD2 (6 bases). This CDR3 is 15 amino acids long. Per germline, CDR1 SGDLS and CDR2 YYNGEE. Trimming pared 0 bases from V and 3 bases from J, leaving 12 bases between. CDR3: CASSVALGGEETQYF. The CDR3 DNA is TGTGCCAGCAGCGTAGCCCTCGGGGGAGAAGAGACCCAGTACTTC.

The chain joins TRBV18 to TRBJ2-1; 11 bases fit TRBD2. Germline V CDR1 and CDR2: KGHSH, LQKENI. The CDR3 has 15 amino acids. The V segment lost 6 bases and the J segment 7 bases; nucleotides outside the gene matches: 8. As DNA, the CDR3 is TGTGCCAGCTCGCAGGGACTAGCGGCTTTGAATGAGCAGTTCTTC. Translating it yields CASSQGLAALNEQFF.

This sequence joins TRBV7-9 and TRBJ1-3; D unresolved. The CDR3 consists of 14 residues. CDR1 is SEHNR, CDR2 FQNEAQ, per germline (reference sequence). Trimming removed 3 bases from V and 2 bases from J, with 8 bases in between. This CDR3 is CASSFGGPGNTIYF. The CDR3 nucleotides are TGTGCCAGCAGCTTTGGCGGGCCTGGAAACACCATATATTTT.

The chain uses TRBV29-1 and TRBJ2-5; D unresolved. Looked up from germline, CDR1 is SQVTM and CDR2 is ANQGSEA. The CDR3 is made up of 11 amino acids. The ends were cut back, 3 bases at V and 1 base at J, with 3 bases in the middle. CDR3 bases: TGCAGCGTTGACAGCCAAGAGACCCAGTACTTC. Protein sequence: CSVDSQETQYF.

The V call is TRBV3-1 (or the pseudogene TRBV3-2), the J call TRBJ1-1; tentatively, D is TRBD1 (5 bases). The CDR3 runs 11 residues. Germline loops: CDR1 LGHDT, CDR2 YNNKEL (reference sequence). V was clipped by 5 bases and J by 11 bases, with 12 bases between them. The CDR3, as DNA: TGTGCCAGCAGCAACGGGGGTTGGGCTTTCTTT. Its translation is CASSNGGWAFF.

The genes are TRBV2 and TRBJ1-2, with D hard to call. The length of the CDR3 is 11 residues. Trimming stripped 2 bases from V and 4 bases from J, with 2 bases between. Germline-derived CDR1 and CDR2 are SNHLY and FYNNEI. The CDR3 DNA sequence: TGTGCCAGCAGTGAACGCTATGGCTACACCTTC. This codes for CASSERYGYTF.

V gene TRBV18 combines with J gene TRBJ1-1; TRBD1 might be the D (5 bases). V gave up 6 bases and J gave up 1 base, with 12 bases separating them. Per germline, CDR1 KGHSH and CDR2 LQKENI. The CDR3 totals 14 residues. The CDR3: CASSVGTGNTEAFF. The CDR3 nucleotides are TGTGCCAGCTCTGTGGGGACTGGGAACACTGAAGCTTTCTTT.

Worth noting for this clone: A junction end diverges from the germline sequence, so it may reflect a read error. The chain joins TRBV7-9 to TRBJ2-7; a weak D match, TRBD1 (5 bases). This CDR3 is built from 11 residues. Per germline, CDR1 SEHNR and CDR2 FQNEAQ (reference sequence). Written as DNA, the CDR3 is TGTGCCAGCAGCTTAGGTCCAGGGCTGAACTTC. It translates to CASSLGPGLNF. The variable domain in full, completed from reference TRBV7-9 and TRBJ2-7, reads DTGVSQNPRHKITKRGQNVTFRCDPISEHNRLYWYRQTLGQGPEFLTYFQNEAQLEKSRLLSDRFSAERPKGSFSTLEIQRTEQGDSAMYLCASSLGPGLNFGPGTRLTVT.

This sequence joins TRBV4-1 and TRBJ2-5, with a tentative D call TRBD2 (6 bases). Looked up from germline, CDR1 is MGHRA and CDR2 is YSYEKL. The length of the CDR3 is 14 residues. The V end lost 2 bases, the J end lost 3 bases, and 10 bases lay between the germline ends. The CDR3 DNA reads as TGCGCCAGCAGCCAATCCGGGAGAAAAGAGACCCAGTACTTC. This sequence encodes CASSQSGRKETQYF.